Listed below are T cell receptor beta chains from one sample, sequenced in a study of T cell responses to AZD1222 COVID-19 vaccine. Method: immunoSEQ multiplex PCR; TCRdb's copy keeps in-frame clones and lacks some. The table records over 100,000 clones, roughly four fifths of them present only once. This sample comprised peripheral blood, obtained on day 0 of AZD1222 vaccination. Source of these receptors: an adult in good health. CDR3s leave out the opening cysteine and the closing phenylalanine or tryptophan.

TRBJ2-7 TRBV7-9 ASSSDRYEQY
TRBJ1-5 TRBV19 ASSTRLPIQGISNQPQH
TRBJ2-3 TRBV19 ASTLTAGFADTQY
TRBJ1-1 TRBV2 ASNRGGTGNTEAF
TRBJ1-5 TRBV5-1 ASSLGGSNQPQH
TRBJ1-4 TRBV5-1 ASSSLESGGKLF
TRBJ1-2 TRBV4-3 ASSQAPREINYGYT
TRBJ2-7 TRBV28 ASSFGGGPYEQY
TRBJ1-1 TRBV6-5 ASSYPGSAEAF
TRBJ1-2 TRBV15 ATSKGRVDRRT
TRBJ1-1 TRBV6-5 ASSYSSLNTEAF
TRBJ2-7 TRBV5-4 ASIPPGYEQY
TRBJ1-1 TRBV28 ASSTHPGGWAEAF
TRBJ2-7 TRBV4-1 ASSQSFPGGPATAEQY
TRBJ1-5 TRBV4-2 ASSQVGGSNQPQH
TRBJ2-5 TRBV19 ATLDRGGPETQY
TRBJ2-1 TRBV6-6 ASSPGTSAPSSYNEQF